Below, one T cell receptor (beta chain) is given with its context. As yet, its antigen is unknown. From germline, CDR1 is SGHRS and CDR2 YFSETQ. CDR3 length: 15 residues. Trimming shortened V by 0 bases and J by 2 bases, and 9 bases separated the two germline ends. The entry originates in a study of OX40 agonist ivuxolimab in advanced cancers. Study-wide background: Partial responses were achieved by three patients, one with hepatocellular carcinoma and two with cutaneous melanoma.

Generated by immunoSEQ multiplex PCR, the TCRdb table keeps only in-frame clones and is missing some. In the table there are some 39,000 clones, around four fifths of which are singletons. General study results and limits: By week 6 at 0.1 to 3.0 mg/kg, blood CD4+ and CD8+ T cells had expanded clonally.

This chain joins TRBV5-1 and TRBJ1-3; no reliable D call. Source: CD4+ or CD8+ T cells sorted from blood, taken in a trial of the OX40 agonist ivuxolimab. The sequence was collected from an adult with an advanced solid tumor such as melanoma, head and neck, liver or kidney cancer. CDR3: CASSLVPQPGNTIYF. DNA of the CDR3: TGCGCCAGCAGCTTGGTTCCCCAACCTGGAAACACCATATATTTT.